A selection of T cell receptor beta chains follows, all from one sample in a study of response to subunit inactivated influenza vaccine. MiXCR was run by TCRdb on the RT-PCR reads, yielding one entry per CDR3 protein. The sample lists 170,000 or so distinct CDR3 sequences; roughly 10% were seen once. The input for sequencing was CD8+ T cells sorted from PBMCs, taken less than 25 months after vaccination. These receptors all come from a man aged 50 to 75 who received an inactivated influenza vaccine. The CDR3 runs from the conserved cysteine through the conserved F or W. A D gene is named only where the DNA matches it firmly. Only some rows state a clone size, as once, few, many or a class for expanded clones.

clone size	D gene	J gene	V gene	CDR3 DNA	CDR3 protein
.	.	TRBJ2-1	TRBV4-3	TGCGCCAGCAGCCAAGAGCGAGCTAGCCATGAGCAGTTCTTC	CASSQERASHEQFF
many	.	TRBJ1-5	TRBV4-3	TGCGCCAGCAGCCAAGAAGGAGGCTCCAATCAGCCCCAGCATTTT	CASSQEGGSNQPQHF
few	.	TRBJ2-3	TRBV11-2	TGTGCCAGCAGCTTAGAGCTCCCTACGGGGAATACGCAGTATTTT	CASSLELPTGNTQYF
.	TRBD1	TRBJ1-6	TRBV27	TGTGCCAGCAGTTTATACCCAGGGGGATCACCCCTCCACTTT	CASSLYPGGSPLHF
.	.	TRBJ1-1	TRBV6-2/TRBV6-3	TGTGCCAGCAGTACCGGACCTTACACTGAAGCTTTCTTT	CASSTGPYTEAFF
many	TRBD1	TRBJ2-1	TRBV4-3	TGCGCCAGCAGCCTGGGACAGGGGGGGAATGAGCAGTTCTTC	CASSLGQGGNEQFF
many	TRBD1	TRBJ2-3	TRBV10-3	TGTGCCATCAGTGAGGACCTGACAGGGGAAGTCACAGATACGCAGTATTTT	CAISEDLTGEVTDTQYF
many	TRBD1	TRBJ1-2	TRBV2	TGTGCCAGCAGGGAAGGACAGGGAAAGTATGGCTACACCTTC	CASREGQGKYGYTF
many	.	TRBJ1-2	TRBV19	TGTGCCAGTAGTGGACCCAGACAGCGCCACAACTATGGCTACACCTTC	CASSGPRQRHNYGYTF
.	.	TRBJ2-5	TRBV12-3/TRBV12-4	TGTGCCAGCCACCCCCCCGACGGACCCCCAACACAAGAGACCCAGTACTTC	CASHPPDGPPTQETQYF
.	TRBD2	TRBJ2-7	TRBV6-2/TRBV6-3	TGTGCCAGCAGTTACCCCGGGGTAGCGGGGTATCCTACCTACGAGCAGTACTTC	CASSYPGVAGYPTYEQYF
.	.	TRBJ2-7	TRBV6-5	TGTGCCAGCAGTTACAGGGATAACTACGAGCAGTACTTC	CASSYRDNYEQYF
few	.	TRBJ2-1	TRBV19	TGTGCCAGTAGTATCGCCACAGGCCAATACAATGAGCAGTTCTTC	CASSIATGQYNEQFF
.	.	TRBJ2-7	TRBV2	TGTGCCAGCAGTGAAAGTCGGTGGGGGGCGCCTGACGAGCAGTACTTC	CASSESRWGAPDEQYF
few	.	TRBJ2-5	TRBV11-1	TGTGCCAGCAGCTTAGGGATTTTCCCTCCAGGGACACAAGAGACCCAGTACTTC	CASSLGIFPPGTQETQYF
.	.	TRBJ1-5	TRBV2	TGTGCCAGCAGTGAAGCGACGTACGCCTCCCCTCAGCCCCAGCATTTT	CASSEATYASPQPQHF
few	.	TRBJ2-1	TRBV29-1	TGCAGCGTCAGCAGGGGGGGCAATGAGCAGTTCTTC	CSVSRGGNEQFF
many	.	TRBJ2-7	TRBV28	TGTGCCAGCGGGGTCGGGGGATACGAGCAGTACTTC	CASGVGGYEQYF
few	TRBD2	TRBJ2-4	TRBV4-2	TGTGCCAGCAGCCAAGATCTTACTAGCGGGGGGGGTGCCAAAAACATTCAGTACTTC	CASSQDLTSGGGAKNIQYF
many	.	TRBJ2-7	TRBV12-3/TRBV12-4	TGTGCCAGCAGTTTAACCCCTACAATCTACGAGCAGTACTTC	CASSLTPTIYEQYF
few	.	TRBJ1-4	TRBV12-3/TRBV12-4	TGTGCCAGCAGGAACCAGGCTCCTAATGAAAAACTGTTTTTT	CASRNQAPNEKLFF
.	.	TRBJ2-2	TRBV2	TGTGCCAGCAGTGAATATGGGACCCTATCCACCGGGGAGCTGTTTTTT	CASSEYGTLSTGELFF
few	TRBD1	TRBJ1-1	TRBV6-1	TGTGCCAGCAGTGCAGACAGGGGCTGGGACACTGAAGCTTTCTTT	CASSADRGWDTEAFF
few	TRBD1	TRBJ2-2	TRBV7-9	TGTGCCAGCAGCCCTGTAGGGGGCCCCGGGGAGCTGTTTTTT	CASSPVGGPGELFF
few	.	TRBJ1-4	TRBV6-5	TGTGCCAGCAGTTACTCACCTTTTCCAACTAATGAAAAACTGTTTTTT	CASSYSPFPTNEKLFF
few	TRBD2	TRBJ2-3	TRBV27	TGTGCCAGCAGTTTTTTAGCGGGGGTTTCCACAGATACGCAGTATTTT	CASSFLAGVSTDTQYF
.	.	TRBJ2-7	TRBV3-1	TGTGCCAGCAGCCAGCCAGGGGCGTCCTACGAGCAGTACTTC	CASSQPGASYEQYF
many	.	TRBJ2-2	TRBV24-1	TGTGCCACCAGTGATTTGCCTCCGTGGACCACTCCCCGGGGGGAGCTGTTTTTT	CATSDLPPWTTPRGELFF
few	.	TRBJ2-7	TRBV28	TGTGCCAGCAGCCGACAGCACTCCTACGAGCAGTACTTC	CASSRQHSYEQYF
few	.	TRBJ1-2	TRBV4-1	TGCGCCAGCAGCCAACAGACAGGCCCTAGGCGCTACACCTTC	CASSQQTGPRRYTF
many	TRBD2	TRBJ2-7	TRBV6-2/TRBV6-3	TGTGCCAGCAGTCACTGGACTAGAGCTAAATACGAGCAGTACTTC	CASSHWTRAKYEQYF
few	TRBD2	TRBJ2-2	TRBV18	TGTGCCAGCTCACCACCCCGGGAGGGGACTCTAGCGAACACCGGGGAGCTGTTTTTT	CASSPPREGTLANTGELFF
few	TRBD2	TRBJ2-3	TRBV11-2	TGTGCCAGCAGACTAGCGGGAAGGGGAGTAAATACGCAGTATTTT	CASRLAGRGVNTQYF
.	TRBD2	TRBJ2-7	TRBV5-1	TGCGCCAGCAGCCGGACTAGCGGGAGCGGCTCCTACGAGCAGTACTTC	CASSRTSGSGSYEQYF
.	.	TRBJ1-1	TRBV11-2	TGTGCCAGCAGCTTACTCGGCAGGGGGAACACTGAAGCTTTCTTT	CASSLLGRGNTEAFF
.	.	TRBJ1-6	TRBV7-9	TGTGCCAGCAGCGGTGGGATAGGTTCACCCCTCCACTTT	CASSGGIGSPLHF
few	.	TRBJ2-7	TRBV7-2	TGTGCCAGCAGCTTAGGAACAGGGTCCCACGAGCAGTACTTC	CASSLGTGSHEQYF
.	TRBD2	TRBJ2-1	TRBV4-3	TGCGCCAGCAGCCAAGTCGACGGACTAGCGAGTGAGCAGTTCTTC	CASSQVDGLASEQFF
many	TRBD2	TRBJ2-1	TRBV15	TGTGCCACCAGCCCACTGAGCGGGGCGGGTTATGAGCAGTTCTTC	CATSPLSGAGYEQFF
.	.	TRBJ2-2	TRBV11-2	TGTGCCAGCAGCTTAGTTTGGACCGGGGAGCTGTTTTTT	CASSLVWTGELFF
many	.	TRBJ1-5	TRBV7-9	TGTGCCAGCAGCTTAGGCAATCAGCCCCAGCATTTT	CASSLGNQPQHF
.	.	TRBJ2-5	TRBV12-3/TRBV12-4	TGTGCCAGCAGAAGCGAGTGGGAGACCCAGTACTTC	CASRSEWETQYF
many	.	TRBJ1-3	TRBV9	TGTGCCAGCAGCGAGAGTGGGTTATCTGGAAACACCATATATTTT	CASSESGLSGNTIYF
few	TRBD1	TRBJ2-5	TRBV7-2	TGTGCCAGCAGCACCCCGGGGACAGGGGAGACCCAGTACTTC	CASSTPGTGETQYF
few	TRBD2	TRBJ2-1	TRBV7-9	TGTGCCAGCAGACCTAGCGGGATAGACAATGAGCAGTTCTTC	CASRPSGIDNEQFF